The 27 T cell receptor beta chains below all came from one sample that was sequenced in a study of blood T cells in healthy people across ages. Alongside a J-beta primer mix, a sample-barcoded 5' primer served in a second PCR lasting roughly 7 to 12 cycles. MiXCR was run by TCRdb on the 5' RACE reads, yielding one entry per CDR3 protein. Altogether under 2 million distinct CDR3 sequences are present, roughly 30% being singletons, with the ten largest covering about 10%. The material sequenced was blood. The source is a woman under 40 in good health.

The gene calls are TRBV7-2 and TRBJ2-5; 15 bases line up with TRBD2. Trimming cost V 4 bases and J 4 bases; bases outside gene matches: 7. The CDR3 has 17 amino acids. Germline CDR1 and CDR2: SGHTA and FQGNSA. CDR3: CASSSPGLAGGRETQYF. The CDR3 DNA reads TGTGCCAGCAGCTCCCCCGGACTAGCGGGAGGGCGAGAGACCCAGTACTTC.

V is TRBV4-1 and J is TRBJ1-2; D remains ambiguous. Germline-derived CDR1 and CDR2 are MGHRA and YSYEKL. V gave up 2 bases and J gave up 2 bases, with 12 bases separating them. The CDR3 sequence is 15 residues long. CDR3 nucleotide sequence: TGCGCCAGCAGCCAACCCGACCAACTAAACTATGGCTACACCTTC. Translating it yields CASSQPDQLNYGYTF.

In regard to this clonotype: This likely stems from a read error, as it lies one base from a far larger clone. This chain links TRBV12-3 or TRBV12-4 with TRBJ1-2, with 8 bases lining up with TRBD1. This CDR3 is built from 12 residues. CDR3 in amino acids: CASSDRGYGCTF. CDR3 DNA sequence: TGTGCCAGCAGCGACAGGGGCTATGGCTGCACCTTC.

This sequence joins TRBV24-1 and TRBJ2-3; no reliable D call. Deletions cut 3 bases from V and 3 bases from J, with 6 bases between. CDR1 and CDR2 from the germline V gene are KGHDR and SFDVKD. CDR3 length: 13 residues. The CDR3, as DNA: TGTGCCACCAGTGATGTCTCAACAGATACGCAGTATTTT. Amino acids: CATSDVSTDTQYF.

This clonotype was counted only a few times. V is TRBV10-3 and J is TRBJ1-2; 9 bases line up with TRBD1. With 11 bases clipped from V and 4 bases from J, the junction kept 5 bases outside the gene matches. There are 12 residues in the CDR3. Germline CDR1 is ENHRY and CDR2 is SYGVKD. The CDR3 region has the DNA TGTGCCTCGACAGGGGGAGGCTATGGCTACACCTTC. Amino acids: CASTGGGYGYTF.

This clonotype was found a few times. The chain joins TRBV7-9 to TRBJ2-7, with D possibly being TRBD2 (5 bases). The length of the CDR3 is 14 residues. Trimming took off 8 bases at V and 7 bases at J, with 21 bases between the two ends. The V gene's germline CDR1 is SEHNR and CDR2 FQNEAQ (reference sequence). The CDR3 nucleotides read TGTGCCAGCGGGGTGGATCGCGGGCCGGGGGAGCAGTACTTC. Translating it yields CASGVDRGPGEQYF.

This clonotype was recorded a few times. V is TRBV20-1 and J is TRBJ1-4, with D possibly TRBD1 on 6 matching bases. Germline CDR1 reads DFQATT; CDR2 reads SNEGSKA (reference sequence). The CDR3 sequence is 12 residues long. The CDR3 region is CSASGVNEKLFF. CDR3 DNA: TGCAGCGCTTCAGGGGTCAATGAAAAACTGTTTTTT.

Here the CDR3 reads CASTPTRGTGSSYEQYF. CDR3 bases: TGTGCCAGCACACCTACGAGGGGGACAGGCTCCTCCTACGAGCAGTACTTC. This chain joins TRBV12-3 or TRBV12-4 and TRBJ2-7, with 8 bases that match TRBD1. This CDR3 has 17 residues. The trim removed 7 bases at V and 0 bases at J, leaving 14 bases unmatched.

This clonotype was observed a handful of times. The chain combines TRBV5-1 with TRBJ2-3; 8 bases match TRBD2. V trimming: 2 bases; J trimming: 2 bases; junction bases outside the gene matches: 4. CDR1 and CDR2 from the germline V gene are SGHRS and YFSETQ. The CDR3 runs to 15 residues. CDR3 loop: CASSFTSGYTDTQYF. The CDR3 nucleotides read TGCGCCAGCAGCTTTACTAGCGGTTACACAGATACGCAGTATTTT.

The chain has TRBV20-1 and TRBJ2-7, with D maybe TRBD1 (5 bases). Germline-derived CDR1 and CDR2 are DFQATT and SNEGSKA (reference sequence). There are 11 residues in the CDR3. V was pared by 1 base and J by 6 bases, with 7 bases between. The CDR3 region is CSARVGPEQYF. The CDR3 nucleotides read TGCAGTGCTAGAGTGGGGCCCGAGCAGTACTTC.

This clonotype was recorded many times. This chain joins TRBV13 and TRBJ2-7, with 10 bases matching TRBD2. The V and J ends lost 0 bases and 11 bases, in that order; junction bases with no gene match: 4. The CDR3 loop spans 13 amino acids. Per germline, CDR1 PRHDT and CDR2 FYEKMQ (reference sequence). DNA of the CDR3: TGTGCCAGCAGCTTAGGCCGAGGGACTAGCGAGTACTTC. This encodes CASSLGRGTSEYF.

A few counts support this clonotype. The J gene is TRBJ2-7, the V gene TRBV20-1; D may be TRBD1 or TRBD2 (5 bases each). The V end was cut by 6 bases, the J end by 2 bases, with 14 bases between. The V gene's germline CDR1 is DFQATT and CDR2 SNEGSKA (reference sequence). CDR3 length equals 13 residues. The chain's CDR3 is CSAKQVATYEQYF. The CDR3 DNA reads as TGCAGTGCCAAACAGGTAGCGACCTACGAGCAGTACTTC.

This chain uses TRBV5-1 with TRBJ2-3; D unresolved. This CDR3 has 14 residues. The germline V gene has CDR1 SGHRS and CDR2 YFSETQ. V was clipped by 3 bases and J by 4 bases, with 12 bases between them. The CDR3, as DNA: TGCGCCAGCAGCTCTGACCTTGAAGCAGATACGCAGTATTTT. This translates into CASSSDLEADTQYF.

This clonotype appeared many times. The chain is built from TRBV29-1 and TRBJ2-7; 10 bases agree with TRBD1. The CDR3 is made up of 15 amino acids. Trimming cost V 6 bases and J 4 bases; bases outside gene matches: 12. Per germline, CDR1 SQVTM and CDR2 ANQGSEA. The CDR3: CSVVHPGTGAYEQYF. CDR3 nucleotide sequence: TGCAGCGTCGTCCACCCCGGGACAGGGGCATACGAGCAGTACTTC.

This clonotype was found many times. The chain links TRBV29-1 to TRBJ2-7, with 10 positions matching TRBD1. The germline V gene encodes CDR1 SQVTM and CDR2 ANQGSEA. The trim removed 6 bases at V and 0 bases at J, leaving 5 bases unmatched. The CDR3 extends over 14 amino acids. The CDR3 DNA reads TGCAGCGTGCCGGGACAGGGGAGCTCCTACGAGCAGTACTTC. Amino acid sequence: CSVPGQGSSYEQYF.

As regards this clonotype: The missing conserved phenylalanine or tryptophan at the end of this CDR3 makes a read error likely. This chain joins TRBV20-1 and TRBJ2-5, with 12 bases aligning to TRBD2. Germline V gene sequence: CDR1 DFQATT, CDR2 SNEGSKA (reference sequence). V gave up 6 bases and J gave up 2 bases; unmatched junction bases: 4. CDR3 length: 14 residues. CDR3 DNA sequence: TGCAGTGCCGTACTAGCGGGGGGACAAGAGACCCAGTACCTC. Translating it yields CSAVLAGGQETQYL.

Turning to this clonotype: This may stem from a read error, because a much larger clone lies one nucleotide away. The CDR3, as DNA: TGCAGCGCCTGGTGGGAGAGCCTCTACAATGAGCAGTTCTTC. It codes for CSAWWESLYNEQFF. The chain employs TRBV29-1 and TRBJ2-1, with a tentative D call TRBD2 (5 bases). This CDR3 is built from 14 residues. The V and J ends lost 7 bases and 3 bases respectively, with 16 bases between them. Germline CDR1 SQVTM, CDR2 ANQGSEA.

This clonotype has just a few counts. The chain carries TRBV28 and TRBJ2-7; D remains unclear. V lost 0 bases and J 0 bases, leaving 6 bases between the germline ends. CDR3 length: 14 residues. Germline V gene lookup returns CDR1 MDHEN and CDR2 SYDVKM. CDR3 coding DNA: TGTGCCAGCAGTTTATGGCACAGCTCCTACGAGCAGTACTTC. Residues: CASSLWHSSYEQYF.

Concerning this clonotype itself: Sequence at one end of the junction differs from germline and may be a read error. This chain connects TRBV6-5 to TRBJ2-7, with no clear D. CDR1 is MNHEY, CDR2 SVGAGI, per germline. The CDR3 totals 14 residues. CDR3 protein: CASTPDGTTYEKYF. CDR3 coding DNA: TGTGCCAGCACCCCGGACGGAACTACCTACGAGAAGTACTTC.

This clonotype has only a few counts. This chain uses TRBV5-1 with TRBJ2-2; a possible D gene is TRBD1 (6 bases). This CDR3 spans 14 amino acids. Trimming left V 3 bases short and J 5 bases short, with 11 bases between. The V gene's germline CDR1 is SGHRS and CDR2 YFSETQ. The CDR3 loop is CASSSQGQTGELFF. The CDR3 DNA reads as TGCGCCAGCAGCTCTCAGGGGCAGACCGGGGAGCTGTTTTTT.

The chain combines TRBV15 with TRBJ2-7; D might be TRBD1 or TRBD2, each matching 5 bases. The CDR3 totals 15 residues. Germline-derived CDR1 and CDR2 are LNHNV and YYDKDF (reference sequence). The V and J ends lost 1 base and 4 bases respectively, with 14 bases between them. The CDR3 DNA reads as TGTGCCACCAGCAGAGGTATCGGGGCAGGGTACGAGCAGTACTTC. This translates into CATSRGIGAGYEQYF.

This clonotype appeared a single time. V gene TRBV12-3 or TRBV12-4 combines with J gene TRBJ2-1; TRBD2 matches 9 bases. The J segment lost 6 bases and the V segment lost 6 bases, leaving 15 bases of the junction unmatched. This CDR3 is built from 17 residues. As DNA, the CDR3 is TGTGCCAGCAGCCCGGGTAGCGGGGGTACAATTTCCAATGAGCAGTTCTTC. It codes for CASSPGSGGTISNEQFF.

As concerns this clonotype: The conserved final phenylalanine or tryptophan is absent from the CDR3, which likely points to a read error. The DNA is left out, because the CDR3 cannot be placed on it with certainty; the CDR3 is given as TCRdb lists it. The chain couples TRBV21-1 to TRBJ2-5; the D call in the table, TRBD1, was not verified against the DNA. TRBV21-1 has pseudogene status. The CDR3 has 17 residues if both end residues are counted. This CDR3 is CASSKRGTAGTSETQYL.

This clonotype was detected many times. This chain uses TRBV11-2 with TRBJ2-7; 9 positions agree with TRBD2. Germline V gives CDR1 SGHAT, CDR2 FQNNGV. The CDR3 runs to 13 residues. V lost 9 bases and J lost 2; bases outside the gene matches: 5. The CDR3 region has the DNA TGTGCCAGTAGCGGGGGCATAGCCTACGAGCAGTACTTC. Amino acid sequence: CASSGGIAYEQYF.

A few counts support this clonotype. This chain joins TRBV4-2 and TRBJ1-1, with D hard to call. Germline CDR1 is LGHNA and CDR2 is YNFKEQ. Trimming removed 3 bases at V and 8 bases at J, with 19 bases between. CDR3 length: 15 amino acids. CDR3 coding DNA: TGTGCCAGCAGCCAGCTGTGGAGCAGGAGTACGGAAGCTTTCTTT. As protein: CASSQLWSRSTEAFF.

V gene TRBV20-1 combines with J gene TRBJ1-5; D is undetermined. Germline V gene sequence: CDR1 DFQATT, CDR2 SNEGSKA (reference sequence). CDR3 length equals 13 residues. Trimming took 3 bases from V and 0 from J, leaving 6 bases between them. CDR3 bases: TGCAGTGCTAGTGACCTTAGCAATCAGCCCCAGCATTTT. This translates into CSASDLSNQPQHF.

The table lists this clonotype with a few counts. The chain recombines TRBV4-1 with TRBJ1-2, with TRBD1 matching over 8 bases. CDR3 length: 15 residues. CDR1 and CDR2 from the germline V gene are MGHRA and YSYEKL. V trimming: 3 bases; J trimming: 3 bases; junction bases outside the gene matches: 6. This CDR3 reads CASSHLQTGDYGYTF. DNA for the CDR3: TGCGCCAGCAGCCATCTGCAGACAGGGGACTATGGCTACACCTTC.